This T cell receptor (beta chain) is from a study of blood T cell repertoires in COVID-19. In the study overall: PBMCs, B-cell-depleted T cells, or T cells provided the cDNA or gDNA that made up the material.

The CDR3 totals 16 residues. V lost 4 bases to trimming and J lost 3 bases, with 17 bases between them. In germline, CDR1 is SGDLS, CDR2 YYNGEE. Some clones are missing from TCRdb's copy, which holds only in-frame ones; the method was immunoSEQ multiplex PCR. The repertoire holds 140,000 or so clones, with roughly 84% as singletons. The J gene is TRBJ2-1, the V gene TRBV9; unclear D gene. The source of this sequence is a human donor in a cohort sampled during active COVID-19. The sequenced material came from peripheral blood. In DNA, the CDR3 is TGTGCCAGCAGCCCGCGCTCTTTAGCTAGCTACAATGAGCAGTTCTTC. Its translation is CASSPRSLASYNEQFF.